This TCR beta chain was recovered during a study of CD8 T cells in ankylosing spondylitis. Study-wide results and limits: Prior work had noted some motif variants in reactive arthritis blood and synovial fluid. Ankylosing spondylitis blood appeared to carry a characteristic TCR beta motif of fewer than 10 highly homologous variants. There was reportedly significant enrichment of clones that were disease-linked in matched ankylosing spondylitis synovial fluid.

The CDR3 extends over 18 amino acids. CDR1 and CDR2 (germline): DFQATT, SNEGSKA (reference sequence). J lost 2 bases, V lost 0 bases, and 11 bases had no gene match. This clonotype appeared many times. Its specificity is unknown. Library preparation for TCR beta used quantitative 5'-RACE with molecular barcodes. In TCRdb, the 5' RACE reads were re-called with MiXCR into one record per CDR3 protein. The repertoire holds 150,000 to 200,000 distinct CDR3 sequences, with 25% to 35% as singletons. Input material: synovial fluid, either unsorted or a sorted T cell fraction (not recorded which). This clonotype was obtained from a male donor with ankylosing spondylitis. The chain couples TRBV20-1 to TRBJ2-1; TRBD2 matches 9 bases. CDR3 sequence: CSARDTREREVAYNEQFF. The CDR3, as DNA: TGCAGTGCTAGAGATACCAGAGAGCGGGAGGTCGCCTACAATGAGCAGTTCTTC.